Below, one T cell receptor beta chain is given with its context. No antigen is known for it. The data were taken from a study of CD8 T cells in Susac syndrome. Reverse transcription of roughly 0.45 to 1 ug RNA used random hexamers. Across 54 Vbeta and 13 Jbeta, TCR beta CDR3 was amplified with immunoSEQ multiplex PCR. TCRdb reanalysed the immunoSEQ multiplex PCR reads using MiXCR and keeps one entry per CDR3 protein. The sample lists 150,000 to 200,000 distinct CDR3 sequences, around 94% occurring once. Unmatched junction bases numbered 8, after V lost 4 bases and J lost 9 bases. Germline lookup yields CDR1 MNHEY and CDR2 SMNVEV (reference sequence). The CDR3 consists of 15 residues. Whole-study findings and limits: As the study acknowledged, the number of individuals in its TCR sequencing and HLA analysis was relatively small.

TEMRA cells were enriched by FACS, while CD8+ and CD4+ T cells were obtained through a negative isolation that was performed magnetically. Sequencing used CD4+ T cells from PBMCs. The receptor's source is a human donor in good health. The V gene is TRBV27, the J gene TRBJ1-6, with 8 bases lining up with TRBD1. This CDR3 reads CASSSSGQGSSPLHF. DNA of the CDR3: TGTGCCAGCAGTTCCTCCGGACAGGGTTCTTCACCCCTCCACTTT.